This T cell receptor (beta chain) was identified in a study of memory CD4+ T cells and cytomegalovirus serostatus. General study points: The CMV-associated TCR signature appears largely within the CD4+ memory repertoire. Repertoires predicted CMV serostatus with median bootstrapped AUC of about 0.95. About 40% of the roughly 160 known CMV-associated TCRbeta sequences appeared in CD4+ memory.

Germline values: CDR1 MNHNS, CDR2 SASEGT. Trimming removed 5 bases from V and 3 bases from J, with 10 bases in between. The CDR3 contains 13 residues. Points on this clone: Its specificity is unknown.

The sort gate was single viable CD3+CD4+CD8-CD45RO+ cells for memory CD4+ T cells. Total CD4+ T cells were enriched by CD4 positive selection. Libraries were prepared by immunoSEQ multiplex PCR; TCRdb keeps only in-frame clonotypes and omits some of them. The data contain fewer than 50,000 clones, less than 80% of them seen just once; the ten biggest clones take up 5.3%. The origin of this receptor is an adult in good health and CMV-seropositive. The sequenced material came from memory CD4+ T cells from blood. V is TRBV6-1 and J is TRBJ1-1; D is unresolved. The CDR3 DNA follows: TGTGCCAGCAGTCCGGGCGGGGACACTGAAGCTTTCTTT. Translated: CASSPGGDTEAFF.